This is a list of T cell receptor beta chains from one sample in a study of blood T cell repertoires in COVID-19. Using immunoSEQ multiplex PCR, the repertoire was profiled, and TCRdb retains in-frame clones only, with some absent. The table lists 150,000 to 200,000 clones, less than 90% of them singletons. The specimen sequenced was PBMCs or T cells enriched from blood (not recorded which). Receptor source: a woman aged 30 to 39 who had been exposed to COVID-19. Each CDR3 is given without its conserved first and last residue.

V	J	CDR3
TRBV15	TRBJ2-4	ATSKNRLAKNIQY
TRBV7-8	TRBJ1-2	ASSLVMSTGTVGGYT
TRBV5-4	TRBJ2-7	ASSLPLGDLAGGYEQY
TRBV10-3	TRBJ2-7	AISPSVFEQY
TRBV14	TRBJ1-2	ASSQDHGHPYGYT
TRBV5-6	TRBJ1-1	ASSHDKQGRSTEAF
TRBV10-3	TRBJ1-2	ATLLLTGGGYGYT
TRBV4-1	TRBJ1-3	ASSQDRWWGASGNTIY
TRBV12-3/TRBV12-4	TRBJ1-6	ASRFGNSPLH
TRBV5-4	TRBJ2-1	ASSLARGATHNEQF